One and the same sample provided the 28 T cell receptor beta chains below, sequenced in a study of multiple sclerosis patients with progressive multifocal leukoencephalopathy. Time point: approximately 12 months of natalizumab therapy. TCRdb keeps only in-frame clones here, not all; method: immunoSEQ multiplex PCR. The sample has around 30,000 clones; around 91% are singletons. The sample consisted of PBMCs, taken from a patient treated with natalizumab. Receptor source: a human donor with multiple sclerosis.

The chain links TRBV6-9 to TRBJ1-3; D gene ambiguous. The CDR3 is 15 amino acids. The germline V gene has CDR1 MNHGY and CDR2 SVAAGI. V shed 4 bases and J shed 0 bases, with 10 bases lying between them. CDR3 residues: CASSSRRDSGNTIYF. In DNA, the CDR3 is TGTGCCAGCAGTTCCCGACGAGACTCTGGAAACACCATATATTTT.

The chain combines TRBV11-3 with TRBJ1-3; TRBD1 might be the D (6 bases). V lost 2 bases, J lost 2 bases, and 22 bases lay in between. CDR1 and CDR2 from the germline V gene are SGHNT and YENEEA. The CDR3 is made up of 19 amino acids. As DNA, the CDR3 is TGTGCCAGCAGCTTACCAAACGGACGCCCGGGGGCACCTGGAAACACCATATATTTT. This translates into CASSLPNGRPGAPGNTIYF.

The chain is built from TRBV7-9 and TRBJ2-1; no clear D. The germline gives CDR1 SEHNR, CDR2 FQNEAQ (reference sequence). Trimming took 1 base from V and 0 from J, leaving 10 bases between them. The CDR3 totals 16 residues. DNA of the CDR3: TGTGCCAGCAGCTTAGATGGAATACCCTCCTACAATGAGCAGTTCTTC. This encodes CASSLDGIPSYNEQFF.

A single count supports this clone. The CDR3 sequence: CASTRQVGTEAFF. For the CDR3, the DNA is TGTGCCAGCACCCGTCAAGTGGGCACTGAAGCTTTCTTT. V usage is TRBV6-1 and J usage is TRBJ1-1; D gene uncertain. Per germline, CDR1 MNHNS and CDR2 SASEGT. There are 13 residues in the CDR3. V was shortened by 7 bases and J by 4 bases, with 13 bases between the two germline ends.

CDR3 sequence (DNA): TGTGCCAGCTCAACCCGTAGCGGGGGGCGGTACAATGAGCAGTTCTTC. Protein product: CASSTRSGGRYNEQFF. The J gene is TRBJ2-1, the V gene TRBV18; TRBD2 aligns across 10 bases. V dropped 5 bases and J dropped 4; count of bases not matched to a gene: 8. The germline V gene has CDR1 KGHSH and CDR2 LQKENI. CDR3 length: 16 residues.

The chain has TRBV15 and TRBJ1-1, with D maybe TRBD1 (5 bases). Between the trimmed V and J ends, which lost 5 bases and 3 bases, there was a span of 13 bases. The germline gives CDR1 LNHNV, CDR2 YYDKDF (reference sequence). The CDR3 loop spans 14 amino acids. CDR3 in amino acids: CATSVIRGDTEAFF. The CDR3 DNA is TGTGCCACCAGCGTCATTAGAGGGGACACTGAAGCTTTCTTT.

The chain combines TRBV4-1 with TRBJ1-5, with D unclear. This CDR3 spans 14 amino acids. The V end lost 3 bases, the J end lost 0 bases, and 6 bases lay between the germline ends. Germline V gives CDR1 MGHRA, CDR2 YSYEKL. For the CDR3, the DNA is TGCGCCAGCAGCCACGCAGGTAGCAATCAGCCCCAGCATTTT. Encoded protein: CASSHAGSNQPQHF.

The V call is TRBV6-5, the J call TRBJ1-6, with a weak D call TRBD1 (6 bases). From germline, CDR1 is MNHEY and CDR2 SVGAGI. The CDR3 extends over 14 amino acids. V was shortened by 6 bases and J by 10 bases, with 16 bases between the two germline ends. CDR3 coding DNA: TGTGCCAGCAGGTCCCAGGGTGGGGGCTCACCCCTCCACTTT. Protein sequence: CASRSQGGGSPLHF.

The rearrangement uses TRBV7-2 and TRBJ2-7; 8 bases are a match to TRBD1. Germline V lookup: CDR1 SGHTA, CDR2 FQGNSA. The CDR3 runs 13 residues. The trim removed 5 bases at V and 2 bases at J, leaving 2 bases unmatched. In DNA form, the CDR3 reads TGTGCCAGCAGCCGGACAGGGACCTACGAGCAGTACTTC. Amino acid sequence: CASSRTGTYEQYF.

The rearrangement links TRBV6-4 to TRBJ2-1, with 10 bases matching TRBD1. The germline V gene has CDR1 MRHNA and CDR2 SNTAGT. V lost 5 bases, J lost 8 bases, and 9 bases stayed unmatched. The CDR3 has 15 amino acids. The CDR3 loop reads CASSPWTGGIDEQFF. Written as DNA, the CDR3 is TGTGCCAGCAGTCCATGGACAGGGGGAATCGATGAGCAGTTCTTC.

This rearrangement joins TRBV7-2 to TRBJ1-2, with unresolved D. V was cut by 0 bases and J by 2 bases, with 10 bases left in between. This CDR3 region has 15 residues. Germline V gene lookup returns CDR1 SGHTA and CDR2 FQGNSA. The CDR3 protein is CASSLAGNLNYGYTF. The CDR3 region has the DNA TGTGCCAGCAGCTTAGCCGGGAACCTCAACTATGGCTACACCTTC.

CDR3: CAISGTGTGGPYEQYF. The CDR3 region has the DNA TGTGCCATCAGTGGGACCGGGACAGGGGGCCCCTACGAGCAGTACTTC. This rearrangement joins TRBV10-3 to TRBJ2-7, with 12 nucleotides matching TRBD1. The length of the CDR3 is 16 residues. V dropped 4 bases and J dropped 2; count of bases not matched to a gene: 6. CDR1 is ENHRY and CDR2 is SYGVKD in the germline V gene.

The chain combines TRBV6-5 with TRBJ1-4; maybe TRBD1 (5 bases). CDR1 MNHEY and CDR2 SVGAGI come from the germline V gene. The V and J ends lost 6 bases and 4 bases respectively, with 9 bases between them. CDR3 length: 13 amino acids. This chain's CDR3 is CASRRGYNEKLFF. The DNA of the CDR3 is TGTGCCAGCAGAAGGGGATATAATGAAAAACTGTTTTTT.

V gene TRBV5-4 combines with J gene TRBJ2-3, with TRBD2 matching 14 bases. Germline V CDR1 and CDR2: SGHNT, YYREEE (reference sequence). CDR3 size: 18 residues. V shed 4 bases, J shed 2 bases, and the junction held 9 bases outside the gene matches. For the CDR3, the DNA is TGTGCCAGCAGCCCAGGGACTAGCGGGGGCCTGTACACAGATACGCAGTATTTT. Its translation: CASSPGTSGGLYTDTQYF.

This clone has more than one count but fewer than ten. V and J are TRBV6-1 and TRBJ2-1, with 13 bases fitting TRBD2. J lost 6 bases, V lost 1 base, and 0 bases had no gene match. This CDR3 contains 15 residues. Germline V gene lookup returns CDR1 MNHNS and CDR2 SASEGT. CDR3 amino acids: CASSEGTSGGNEQFF. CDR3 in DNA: TGTGCCAGCAGTGAAGGGACTAGCGGGGGCAATGAGCAGTTCTTC.

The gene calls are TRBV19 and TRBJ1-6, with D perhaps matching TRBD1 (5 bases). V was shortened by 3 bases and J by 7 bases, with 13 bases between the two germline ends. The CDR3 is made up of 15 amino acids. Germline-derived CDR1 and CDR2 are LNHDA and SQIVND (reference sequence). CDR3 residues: CASSMVGRSNSPLHF. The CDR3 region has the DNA TGTGCCAGTAGTATGGTGGGACGCAGCAATTCACCCCTCCACTTT.

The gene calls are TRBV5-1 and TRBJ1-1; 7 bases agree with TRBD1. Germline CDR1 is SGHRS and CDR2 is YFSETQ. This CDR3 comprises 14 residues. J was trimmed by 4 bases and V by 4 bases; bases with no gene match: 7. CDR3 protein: CASSPGQTATEAFF. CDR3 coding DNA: TGCGCCAGCAGCCCGGGACAGACAGCCACTGAAGCTTTCTTT.

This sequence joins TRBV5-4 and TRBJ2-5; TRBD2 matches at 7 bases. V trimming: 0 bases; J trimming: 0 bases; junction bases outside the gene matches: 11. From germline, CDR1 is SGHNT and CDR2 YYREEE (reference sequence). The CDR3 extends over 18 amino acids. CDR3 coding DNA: TGTGCCAGCAGCTTGGCGCCTAGCGGTTACCAGTACCAAGAGACCCAGTACTTC. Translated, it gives CASSLAPSGYQYQETQYF.

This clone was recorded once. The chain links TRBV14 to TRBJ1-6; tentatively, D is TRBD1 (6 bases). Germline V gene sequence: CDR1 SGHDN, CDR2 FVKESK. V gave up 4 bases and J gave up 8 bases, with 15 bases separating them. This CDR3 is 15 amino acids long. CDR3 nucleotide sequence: TGTGCCAGCAGCCGCGGGGGGCGGTTTGATTCACCCCTCCACTTT. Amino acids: CASSRGGRFDSPLHF.

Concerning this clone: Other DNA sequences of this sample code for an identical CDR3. CDR3 nucleotide sequence: TGTGCCAGCAGCCGCCGGGACAGGGGCAATACTGAAGCTTTCTTT. This codes for CASSRRDRGNTEAFF. This chain links TRBV6-5 with TRBJ1-1, with 10 bases lining up with TRBD1. The CDR3 runs 15 residues. From germline, CDR1 is MNHEY and CDR2 SVGAGI. V trimming: 6 bases; J trimming: 5 bases; junction bases outside the gene matches: 9.

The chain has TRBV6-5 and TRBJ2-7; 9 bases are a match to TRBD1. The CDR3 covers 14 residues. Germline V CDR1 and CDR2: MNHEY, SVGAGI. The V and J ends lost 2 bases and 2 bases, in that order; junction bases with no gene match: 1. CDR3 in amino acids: CASSYRTGAYEQYF. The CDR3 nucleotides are TGTGCCAGCAGTTACCGGACAGGGGCCTACGAGCAGTACTTC.

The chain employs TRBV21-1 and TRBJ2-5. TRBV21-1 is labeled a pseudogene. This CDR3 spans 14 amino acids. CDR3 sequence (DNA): TGTGCCAGCAGCGGATTTAGGAACTGGAAGACCCAGTACTTC. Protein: CASSGFRNWKTQYF.

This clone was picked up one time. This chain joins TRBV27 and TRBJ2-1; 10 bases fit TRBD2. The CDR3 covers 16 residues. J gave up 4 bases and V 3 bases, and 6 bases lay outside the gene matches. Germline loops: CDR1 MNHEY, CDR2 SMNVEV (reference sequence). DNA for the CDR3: TGTGCCAGCAGTTTCCATGCGACTAGCGGGTACAATGAGCAGTTCTTC. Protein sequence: CASSFHATSGYNEQFF.

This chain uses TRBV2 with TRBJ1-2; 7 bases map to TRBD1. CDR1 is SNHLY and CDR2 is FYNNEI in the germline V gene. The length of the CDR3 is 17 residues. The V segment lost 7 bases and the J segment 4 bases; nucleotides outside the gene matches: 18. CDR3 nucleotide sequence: TGTGCCAGCACCAAGGATTCAACAGGGGCGGTAGGCTATGGCTACACCTTC. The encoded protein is CASTKDSTGAVGYGYTF.

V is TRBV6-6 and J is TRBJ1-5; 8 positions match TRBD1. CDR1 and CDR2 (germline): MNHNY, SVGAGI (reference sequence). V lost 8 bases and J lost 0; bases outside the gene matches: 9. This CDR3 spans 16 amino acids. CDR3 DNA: TGTGCCAGCGGCACAGGGGGTACCCTTAGCAATCAGCCCCAGCATTTT. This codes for CASGTGGTLSNQPQHF.

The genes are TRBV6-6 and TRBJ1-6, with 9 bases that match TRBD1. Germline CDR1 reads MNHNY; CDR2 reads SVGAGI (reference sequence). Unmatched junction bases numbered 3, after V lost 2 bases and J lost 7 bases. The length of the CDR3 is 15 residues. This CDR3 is CASSYGGQGNSPLHF. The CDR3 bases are TGTGCCAGCAGTTACGGGGGACAGGGAAATTCACCCCTCCACTTT.

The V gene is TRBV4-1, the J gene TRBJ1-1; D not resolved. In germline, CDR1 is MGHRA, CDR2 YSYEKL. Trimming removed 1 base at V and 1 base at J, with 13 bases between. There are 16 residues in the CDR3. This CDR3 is CASSQATNRPNTEAFF. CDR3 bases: TGCGCCAGCAGCCAAGCAACTAACAGACCGAACACTGAAGCTTTCTTT.

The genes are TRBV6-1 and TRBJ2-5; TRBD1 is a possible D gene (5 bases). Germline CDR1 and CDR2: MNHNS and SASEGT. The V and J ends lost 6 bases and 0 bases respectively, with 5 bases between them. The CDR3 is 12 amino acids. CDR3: CASRGHQETQYF. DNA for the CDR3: TGTGCCAGCAGGGGGCACCAAGAGACCCAGTACTTC.